This TCR beta chain is drawn from a study of regulatory T cells in long-lasting Graves disease (dated by TCRdb to the early 2020s). For the study in its entirety: Patients with newly diagnosed Graves' disease had been on antithyroid drugs for under 3 months. A total of about 33 samples underwent TCR sequencing, from some 13 patients with persistent Graves' disease and around 20 patients with newly diagnosed Graves' disease. The study took place in China and was registered as a clinical trial. This study used TCR sequencing and RNA sequencing of peripheral blood to compare persistent Graves' disease patients against newly diagnosed Graves' disease patients. The paper's findings and limits, for the study overall: Peripheral blood alone was examined, since thyroid tissue, which constituted the primary lesion, could not be accessed. A larger number of public clonotypes was shared among persistent patients (approximately 2,500) than among newly diagnosed patients (approximately 1,000). TRBV28, TRBJ1-2 and TRBJ2-5 were preferentially used in persistent disease, while TRBV20-1 and TRBJ2-1 were favored in newly diagnosed disease. Persistent Graves' disease patients showed lower TCR Shannon entropy and fewer highly expanded clones than newly diagnosed patients, suggesting clonal expansion. The authors acknowledged the small sample size as a limitation that may reduce accuracy. Sequencing and analysis were restricted to the TCR beta chain.

Libraries were made using multiplex PCR. Instrument used: Illumina HiSeq 4000. TCR beta libraries were built with iRepertoire HTBI primers and Arm-PCR amplification of CDR3 regions. Gel purification was performed on PCR products prior to sequencing. For the original study's pipeline: Gene usage analysis of CDR3 amino acid clonotypes relied on the approximately 60 TRBV and 12 to 15 TRBJ segments identified across samples. Filtered high-quality paired reads were merged into contigs using COPE and FqMerger. BLAST was used to align contigs to IMGT TRBV, TRBD and TRBJ reference genes, with CDR3 defined following IMGT. Highly expanded clones were defined as clonotypes with a frequency above 0.1%. Repertoire diversity was measured by Shannon entropy, and V-J evenness by the Gini coefficient. A clonotype found in more than one individual was treated as public. TCRdb itself trimmed the public reads at Q25 with fastp, ran MiXCR and retained productive beta chains. Each CDR3 protein gets just one entry, which takes the most common genes and DNA from the rows behind it. Clone size and V and J calls follow TCRdb, not the original study. Here the sample has 380,000 or so distinct CDR3 sequences; 15% to 20% occur a single time. The ten largest clones represent about 19% of the sample.

This clonotype was counted ten times or more. Its antigen target is currently unknown. No much larger clone is present one base from it, and per-base qualities are unavailable. In the germline V gene (reference sequence), CDR1 corresponds to PRHDT and CDR2 to FYEKMQ. V is shortened by 6 bases, J by 1 base, and the region joining them spans 17 bases. The CDR3 sequence holds 16 residues, the cysteine and phenylalanine included. Only CDR3 DNA remains: 48 bases, in frame from the first base. The time point label here, explained by the study, means: newly diagnosed GD, antithyroid drugs for less than 3 months. For both TCR sequencing and RNA sequencing, RNA was extracted from PBMCs in TRIzol. The diagnosis of Graves' disease followed American Thyroid Association guidelines. Patients for the study were recruited at an endocrinology department in Xi'an, China. From each patient, around 8.3 milliliters of peripheral blood was collected into an EDTA anticoagulant tube. Ficoll Paque Plus density gradient separation was used to isolate PBMCs, and no further T cell sorting was done. An Agilent 2100 Bioanalyzer and agarose gel were used to check RNA quality, while a NanoDrop 2000 measured RNA concentration.

These same records also appear under a second study, on T cells in Graves' hyperthyroidism and ophthalmopathy. Reported in the second study: Stable Graves' hyperthyroidism was defined as the absence of progression to ophthalmopathy over 18 months of follow-up. The hyperthyroidism patients were between 18 and 65 years old and newly diagnosed, with a disease duration of less than 2 months. Exclusion was applied to patients with uncontrolled infections, other autoimmune diseases, pregnancy or lactation. Clinical symptoms, serum thyroxine and TRAb, thyroid ultrasound, and orbital computed tomography formed the basis for the diagnoses. The first round of RT-PCR for the TCR CDR3 was performed with the HTBI primer set and the Qiagen OneStep RT-PCR kit. Most expanded thyroid clonotypes (frequency above 0.001) were also found in blood, which suggests that blood repertoires may mirror thyroid immune responses. Ophthalmopathy was separated from stable hyperthyroidism by a 13 V-J signature model, with approximately 89% sensitivity and just over 81% specificity obtained in cross-validation and 80%/75% obtained in testing. In validation, the model predicted progression to ophthalmopathy with 65% to 71% sensitivity and roughly 72% specificity, a median of roughly seven months before onset. TCR V-J signatures able to tell the groups apart were searched for in a discovery cohort of 90 to 100 patients, of whom 43 had Graves' ophthalmopathy and more than 55 had stable Graves' hyperthyroidism. Whether ophthalmopathy could be predicted prospectively was tested in an independent validation cohort made up of roughly 20 hyperthyroidism patients plus 17 patients who later progressed to ophthalmopathy. The approximately 95 discovery patients were divided at random into training and test sets in a 7:3 ratio. Thyroid tissue and blood T-cell repertoires from more than five Graves' hyperthyroidism patients were also compared in the study. Following sampling, methimazole starting at 30 mg daily was given to hyperthyroidism patients, and high-dose intravenous methylprednisolone was given to ophthalmopathy patients. Libraries were constructed in a second round of multiplex PCR, after which size selection and purification were carried out. Sequencing of the libraries was done on an Illumina HiSeq2000 using paired-end 100 bp reads. SOAPnuke was used to process the raw data, removing reads that contained adapters or uncalled bases, had a mean Phred below 15, or lacked an exact match to the constant primer or identifier. High-quality paired reads were merged with COPE v1.2.5, and unique nucleotide sequences were defined as clonotypes. MiTCR v1.1 was used to align clonotypes to the IMGT TRBV, TRBD and TRBJ reference segments. Analysis was restricted to V-J combinations with a frequency above 0.0001, which covered roughly 99% of repertoires. The TCS score was defined as F50 (clonal expansion) divided by E x V (chaos), with BLOSUM62-based TCRdist calculated between CDR3 peptides within each V-J. Welch's t-statistics and random forest reduced 500 to 650 V-J features to some 14, which were used in a naive Bayes classifier (R e1071). No statistical method was used to fix the sample size in advance, and group allocation was not hidden from the investigators. TCR Vbeta CDR3 sequencing of roughly 140 peripheral blood samples (about 45 ophthalmopathy, 75 hyperthyroidism and roughly 17 progressor patients) is reported in the paper.

The source is a woman aged 18-29 years with Graves disease. Donor details come from another sample of the same person, matched by shared clones. The sample was peripheral blood mononuclear cells (PBMCs), taken at new diagnosis, from a patient treated with antithyroid drugs. Recombination joined TRBV13 with TRBJ2-3, with the D gene too uncertain to name. CDR3 loop: CASSKGPADGTDTQYF. The sequenced DNA: TGTGCCAGCAGTAAAGGCCCAGCCGACGGCACAGATACGCAGTATTTT.